Listed here are 25 T cell receptor beta chains from one sample, sequenced in a study of cytomegalovirus exposure and HLA in healthy donors. The study ran its PCR with 60 Vbeta and 13 Jbeta primers. Assay: immunoSEQ multiplex PCR; the TCRdb copy retains only in-frame clones and omits some. The sample shows under 250,000 clones, around 80% of them seen only once. Sequencing used PBMCs. These receptors all come from a boy aged 10-17 years in good health and CMV-seronegative.

The chain couples TRBV15 to TRBJ1-6; D uncertain. Per the germline V gene, CDR1 is LNHNV and CDR2 is YYDKDF (reference sequence). V lost 0 bases, J lost 8 bases, and 11 bases lay in between. The length of the CDR3 is 15 residues. As DNA, the CDR3 is TGTGCCACCAGCAGAGATCTGGCAGAGGATTCACCCCTCCACTTT. This codes for CATSRDLAEDSPLHF.

The chain employs TRBV25-1 and TRBJ2-3; D possibly corresponds to TRBD1 (6 bases). The CDR3 covers 13 residues. Germline CDR1 and CDR2: MGHDK and SYGVNS. V lost 6 bases to trimming and J lost 1 base, with 8 bases between them. This CDR3 reads CASSNRGTDTQYF. CDR3 bases: TGTGCCAGCAGCAACAGGGGCACAGATACGCAGTATTTT.

The chain has TRBV7-2 and TRBJ2-1; D is unresolved. Germline CDR1 SGHTA, CDR2 FQGNSA. The CDR3 is made up of 13 amino acids. V lost 5 bases and J 9 bases, leaving 14 bases between the germline ends. CDR3 nucleotide sequence: TGTGCCAGCAGCCTCTCTAGACGGAGTGAGCAGTTCTTC. Protein sequence: CASSLSRRSEQFF.

The V call is TRBV2, the J call TRBJ1-1; 7 nucleotides match TRBD1. This CDR3 contains 15 residues. CDR1 and CDR2 from the germline V gene are SNHLY and FYNNEI. V dropped 4 bases and J dropped 0; count of bases not matched to a gene: 5. The CDR3 DNA reads TGTGCCAGCAGTGTACAGGGGTCGATGAACACTGAAGCTTTCTTT. Its protein product is CASSVQGSMNTEAFF.

The V call is TRBV4-2, the J call TRBJ1-2; TRBD1 might be the D (6 bases). Germline CDR1 is LGHNA and CDR2 is YNFKEQ. This CDR3 has 13 residues. The V and J ends lost 4 bases and 6 bases respectively, with 12 bases between them. This CDR3 reads CASSPPGEHGYTF. Written as DNA, the CDR3 is TGTGCCAGCAGCCCACCAGGGGAACATGGCTACACCTTC.

V and J are TRBV9 and TRBJ1-2, with TRBD1 identical over 10 bases. Germline CDR1 reads SGDLS; CDR2 reads YYNGEE. The CDR3 is 17 residues long. Unmatched junction bases numbered 9, after V lost 3 bases and J lost 1 base. The CDR3 here is CASSATGTGEGNYGYTF. CDR3 nucleotide sequence: TGTGCCAGCAGCGCAACCGGGACAGGGGAGGGTAACTATGGCTACACCTTC.

The V call is TRBV7-8, the J call TRBJ2-1, with D possibly matching TRBD2 (7 bases). The CDR3 has 15 residues. Germline loops: CDR1 SGHVS, CDR2 FQNEAQ. V was shortened by 1 base and J by 4 bases, with 11 bases between the two germline ends. The CDR3 coding sequence is TGTGCCAGCAGCTTAGTTGGGGGGGCGTACAATGAGCAGTTCTTC. Amino acids: CASSLVGGAYNEQFF.

The chain carries TRBV11-3 and TRBJ1-1; D perhaps matches TRBD1 (5 bases). Trimming removed 8 bases from V and 3 bases from J, with 13 bases in between. The CDR3 has 13 residues. Germline CDR1 is SGHNT and CDR2 is YENEEA. CDR3 sequence reads: CASGGGVDTEAFF. CDR3 nucleotides: TGTGCCAGCGGCGGGGGGGTGGACACTGAAGCTTTCTTT.

This chain connects TRBV27 to TRBJ2-2, with TRBD1 as a possible D gene (5 bases). The ends were cut back, 8 bases at V and 6 bases at J, with 16 bases in the middle. The CDR3 extends over 14 amino acids. CDR1 is MNHEY, CDR2 SMNVEV, per germline (reference sequence). The CDR3 spells CASATGTGAGELFF. The CDR3 DNA reads TGTGCCAGCGCTACAGGAACGGGCGCCGGGGAGCTGTTTTTT.

The V gene is TRBV29-1, the J gene TRBJ2-5; D might be TRBD1 (6 bases). The J call may be wrong; the DNA end is better matched by TRBJ2-7. The CDR3 totals 14 residues. From germline, CDR1 is SQVTM and CDR2 ANQGSEA. The CDR3 loop is CSVEDNVGGYEQYF. As DNA, the CDR3 is TGCAGCGTTGAAGACAATGTAGGGGGATACGAGCAGTACTTC.

J is TRBJ1-1 and V is TRBV30, with D perhaps matching TRBD1 (5 bases). V was shortened by 0 bases and J by 1 base, with 15 bases between the two germline ends. The CDR3 is made up of 16 amino acids. In germline, CDR1 is GTSNPN, CDR2 SVGIG (reference sequence). The CDR3 DNA follows: TGTGCCTGGAGTGTTCCGTTGACAGATTCGAACACTGAAGCTTTCTTT. Amino acids: CAWSVPLTDSNTEAFF.

V usage is TRBV27 and J usage is TRBJ1-2, with TRBD1 matching over 7 bases. Trimming cost V 0 bases and J 4 bases; bases outside gene matches: 11. Germline V CDR1 and CDR2: MNHEY, SMNVEV (reference sequence). The CDR3 spans 17 residues. CDR3 in DNA: TGTGCCAGCAGTTTATCGCTTCGGGCAGGGGGTAGCTATGGCTACACCTTC. This codes for CASSLSLRAGGSYGYTF.

V gene TRBV7-3 combines with J gene TRBJ1-6; D is unclear. Trimming took off 1 base at V and 8 bases at J, with 6 bases between the two ends. This CDR3 is built from 13 residues. Germline assignment: CDR1 SGHTA and CDR2 FQGTGA. For the CDR3, the DNA is TGTGCCAGCAGCTTAATCGTCGATTCACCCCTCCACTTT. This sequence encodes CASSLIVDSPLHF.

The chain recombines TRBV15 with TRBJ2-3; D is perhaps TRBD2 (5 bases). V lost 8 bases and J 2 bases, leaving 11 bases between the germline ends. CDR1 and CDR2 from the germline V gene are LNHNV and YYDKDF (reference sequence). This CDR3 has 13 amino acids. CDR3 bases: TGTGCCACCTGGGGAGAGGACACAGATACGCAGTATTTT. Its protein product is CATWGEDTDTQYF.

This clone was recorded once. The CDR3 coding sequence is TGTGCCTGGAGTAAGCAGGGGTGGTTTACTTTCTTT. The encoded protein is CAWSKQGWFTFF. The chain has TRBV30 and TRBJ1-1; TRBD1 is a possible D gene (6 bases). V gave up 2 bases and J gave up 12 bases, with 16 bases separating them. Germline-derived CDR1 and CDR2 are GTSNPN and SVGIG (reference sequence). This CDR3 is 12 amino acids long.

This rearrangement joins TRBV13 to TRBJ1-1; D gene unclear. Germline V CDR1 and CDR2: PRHDT, FYEKMQ (reference sequence). Trimming removed 5 bases from V and 0 bases from J, with 22 bases in between. CDR3 length: 18 residues. CDR3 bases: TGTGCCAGCAGCCTACTCGGACTACTAACAGATATGAACACTGAAGCTTTCTTT. Translating gives CASSLLGLLTDMNTEAFF.

V and J are TRBV18 and TRBJ1-5; 9 bases fit TRBD1. Losses at the gene ends were 6 bases for V and 5 bases for J; bases not matched to a gene: 20. Germline-derived CDR1 and CDR2 are KGHSH and LQKENI. CDR3 length: 19 residues. The CDR3 bases are TGTGCCAGCTCCGCCACCCTGCCCGGGACAGGGCTACATTATCAGCCCCAGCATTTT. The encoded protein is CASSATLPGTGLHYQPQHF. The whole variable domain, remainder taken from reference TRBV18 and TRBJ1-5, is NAGVMQNPRHLVRRRGQEARLRCSPMKGHSHVYWYRQLPEEGLKFMVYLQKENIIDESGMPKERFSAEFPKEGPSILRIQQVVRGDSAAYFCASSATLPGTGLHYQPQHFGDGTRLSIL.

J is TRBJ1-6 and V is TRBV7-2, with TRBD1 matching 8 bases. The germline V gene has CDR1 SGHTA and CDR2 FQGNSA. The V and J ends lost 4 bases and 5 bases, in that order; junction bases with no gene match: 4. The CDR3 is 15 amino acids. The CDR3 region is CASSSWTGNNSPLHF. The CDR3 nucleotides read TGTGCCAGCAGCTCCTGGACAGGGAATAATTCACCCCTCCACTTT.

This chain joins TRBV7-2 and TRBJ2-3; D unresolved. The CDR3 contains 12 residues. Trimming left V 0 bases short and J 10 bases short, with 8 bases between. CDR1 SGHTA and CDR2 FQGNSA come from the germline V gene. CDR3 DNA: TGTGCCAGCAGCTTAGCGGCGGATGCGCAGTATTTT. The encoded protein is CASSLAADAQYF.

The chain uses TRBV29-1 and TRBJ1-2; TRBD1 might be the D (6 bases). The germline V gene encodes CDR1 SQVTM and CDR2 ANQGSEA. The length of the CDR3 is 13 residues. V was trimmed by 1 base and J by 8 bases, leaving 14 bases between them. The CDR3 protein is CSVEANRQVGYTF. Written as DNA, the CDR3 is TGCAGCGTTGAAGCAAATCGACAGGTGGGCTACACCTTC.

The rearrangement joins TRBV9 to TRBJ2-2; 7 nucleotides agree with TRBD1. V shed 5 bases and J 0 bases; nucleotides not matched to a gene: 4. Germline V lookup: CDR1 SGDLS, CDR2 YYNGEE. The CDR3 consists of 15 residues. The CDR3 coding sequence is TGTGCCAGCAGACCGGGACAGCCGAACACCGGGGAGCTGTTTTTT. Protein: CASRPGQPNTGELFF.

The gene calls are TRBV6-5 and TRBJ2-5; possible D gene TRBD1, 6 bases. The DNA matches TRBJ2-7 better at its end, which makes the J call doubtful. Germline lookup yields CDR1 MNHEY and CDR2 SVGAGI. The CDR3 has 12 amino acids. The CDR3 nucleotides are TGTGCCAGCAGAACAGGGATGAGCGAGCAGTACTTC. Its protein product is CASRTGMSEQYF.

V gene TRBV4-1 combines with J gene TRBJ1-2; D is ambiguous. V shed 6 bases and J shed 5 bases, with 19 bases lying between them. CDR3 length: 15 amino acids. The germline V gene has CDR1 MGHRA and CDR2 YSYEKL. As DNA, the CDR3 is TGCGCCAGCAGATCGCCGGTTAATCCACCTTATGGCTACACCTTC. Translated: CASRSPVNPPYGYTF.

This sequence joins TRBV7-9 and TRBJ2-1, with 10 bases fitting TRBD2. V shed 5 bases, J shed 8 bases, and the junction held 9 bases outside the gene matches. Germline CDR1 and CDR2: SEHNR and FQNEAQ (reference sequence). The CDR3 is 15 residues long. The CDR3 here is CASSPGLAGVDEQFF. The CDR3 region has the DNA TGTGCCAGCAGCCCGGGGCTAGCGGGAGTCGATGAGCAGTTCTTC.

The CDR3 nucleotides are TGTGCCAGCAGTTTTCTGTCGAGTTCACCCCTCCACTTT. It codes for CASSFLSSSPLHF. The rearrangement uses TRBV27 and TRBJ1-6; D remains ambiguous. CDR3 size: 13 residues. The germline V gene encodes CDR1 MNHEY and CDR2 SMNVEV (reference sequence). V was clipped by 3 bases and J by 9 bases, with 9 bases between them.